This TCR beta chain was recovered during a study of HIV-infected patients and healthy controls. TCRdb passed the 5' RACE reads through MiXCR, listing each CDR3 protein once. Seen here are roughly 68,000 distinct CDR3 sequences, under 25% observed once, and the top ten hold approximately 1.5%. CDR1 is SGHNT, CDR2 YENEEA, per germline. The CDR3 loop spans 15 amino acids. The V gene end was trimmed by 1 base and the J gene end by 10 bases; junction bases not matched to a gene: 7. The clonotype comes from a human donor in good health. Sequenced material: CD4+ T cells from blood. The V gene is TRBV11-3, the J gene TRBJ1-1, with 12 bases that match TRBD1. The CDR3 loop reads CASSLVSGTGGAAFF. CDR3 DNA: TGTGCCAGCAGCTTAGTTTCCGGGACAGGGGGCGCAGCTTTCTTT.